A selection of T cell receptor beta chains follows, all from one sample in a study of blood T cell repertoires in COVID-19. Produced via immunoSEQ multiplex PCR; TCRdb's table is partial and in-frame only. The repertoire holds 250,000 or so clones, with over 75% as singletons. The sequencing sample was made of PBMCs or T cells enriched from blood (not recorded which). These receptors were collected from a man aged 35 to 55 who had recovered from COVID-19. CDR3s include the opening cysteine and the closing phenylalanine or tryptophan. D genes are given only for firm matches. Size is stated for part of the rows, as once, few or many counts, or as a class when the clone is expanded.

v_gene	abundance	j_gene	d_gene	CDR3nt	CDR3aa
TRBV7-8	.	TRBJ2-7	.	TGTGCCAGCAGCTTAGCGGGAGCTTACGAGCAGTACTTC	CASSLAGAYEQYF
TRBV5-1	.	TRBJ2-2	TRBD1	TGCGCCAGCAGCTGGACGACAGGGGAGACCGGGGAGCTGTTTTTT	CASSWTTGETGELFF
TRBV11-2	.	TRBJ1-4	TRBD1	TGTGCCAGCAGCTTAGAACTGGACAGGGTCGGAGGTGAAAAACTGTTTTTT	CASSLELDRVGGEKLFF
TRBV15	.	TRBJ2-5	.	TGTGCCACCAGCAGAGCTGAGGAGACCCAGTACTTC	CATSRAEETQYF
TRBV20-1	.	TRBJ2-1	.	TGCGCCGGGAGTTACAATGAGCAGTTCTTC	CAGSYNEQFF
TRBV3-1/TRBV3-2	.	TRBJ1-2	.	TGTGCCAGCAGCCCCGTTGGAGAGTATGGCTACACCTTC	CASSPVGEYGYTF
TRBV2	.	TRBJ2-3	TRBD2	TGTGCCAGCAGCCTTGGGACTAGCGGACGCACAGATACGCAGTATTTT	CASSLGTSGRTDTQYF
TRBV20-1	.	TRBJ2-5	.	TGCAGTGCTGGGCAGGGAGAGACCCAGTACTTC	CSAGQGETQYF
TRBV7-8	.	TRBJ2-7	.	TGTGCCAGCAGCCCATCGGGCTCCTACGAGCAGTACTTC	CASSPSGSYEQYF
TRBV7-9	.	TRBJ1-2	.	TGTGCCAGCAGAATTACCGATCTGCAAGGCCGGACCAGGGTCTATGGCTACACCTTC	CASRITDLQGRTRVYGYTF
TRBV15	few	TRBJ1-2	.	TGTGCCACCAGCAGAGCGGGACTCCAGTCCTATGGCTACACCTTC	CATSRAGLQSYGYTF
TRBV7-3	once	TRBJ2-1	.	TGTGCCAGCAGCTTAGGGGGCCCGTCCTACAATGAGCAGTTCTTC	CASSLGGPSYNEQFF
TRBV9	.	TRBJ2-3	.	TGTGCCAGCAGCGTAGTAGGGGGGGGCACAGATACGCAGTATTTT	CASSVVGGGTDTQYF
TRBV30	.	TRBJ2-1	TRBD1	TGTGCCTGGAGTGGACAGGGGTACAATGAGCAGTTCTTC	CAWSGQGYNEQFF
TRBV30	.	TRBJ1-6	TRBD1	TGTGCCTGGAGTGTGACAGGGGATTCACCCCTCCACTTT	CAWSVTGDSPLHF
TRBV6-4	.	TRBJ2-3	TRBD2	TGTGCCAGCAGTGAAGCTAGCGGGGGGGGAGATACGCAGTATTTT	CASSEASGGGDTQYF
TRBV9	.	TRBJ1-5	.	TGTGCCAGCAGCGTAGACGGGGGGCCCCAGCATTTT	CASSVDGGPQHF
TRBV10-2	few	TRBJ1-2	TRBD1	TGCGCCAGCAGTTCCGGGACAGTGATCGATGGCTACACCTTC	CASSSGTVIDGYTF
TRBV18	.	TRBJ1-5	TRBD1	TGTGCCAGCTCATTAGGACAGGGGGCTGGTCAGCCCCAGCATTTT	CASSLGQGAGQPQHF
TRBV7-8	.	TRBJ2-6	TRBD1	TGTGCCAGCAGCAGGGCTAGGGACAGGGCAGCTGGGGCCAACGTCCTGACTTTC	CASSRARDRAAGANVLTF
TRBV15	.	TRBJ2-3	.	TGTGCCACCAGCAGGGCTTACAGCACAGATACGCAGTATTTT	CATSRAYSTDTQYF
TRBV7-3	.	TRBJ2-3	.	TGTGCCAGCAGCTTAACCGGGGGTGAGACAGATACGCAGTATTTT	CASSLTGGETDTQYF
TRBV7-9	.	TRBJ2-7	.	TGTGCCAGCAGCCACATAACAGGCTACGAGCAGTACTTC	CASSHITGYEQYF